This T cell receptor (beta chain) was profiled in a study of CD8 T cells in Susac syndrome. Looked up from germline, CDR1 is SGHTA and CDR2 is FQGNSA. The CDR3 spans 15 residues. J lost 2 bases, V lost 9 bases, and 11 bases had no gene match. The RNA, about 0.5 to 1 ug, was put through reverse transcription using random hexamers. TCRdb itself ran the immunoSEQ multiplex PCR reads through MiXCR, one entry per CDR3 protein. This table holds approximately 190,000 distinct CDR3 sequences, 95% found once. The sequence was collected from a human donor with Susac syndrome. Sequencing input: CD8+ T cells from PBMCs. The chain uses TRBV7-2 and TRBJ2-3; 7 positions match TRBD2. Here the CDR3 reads CARTSGATNTDTQYF. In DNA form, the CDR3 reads TGTGCCAGGACAAGCGGGGCAACAAACACAGATACGCAGTATTTT.